The clone carrying this T cell receptor beta chain was seen once. In the original processing: The assay estimated nucleated cells by amplifying reference gene primers. Repertoires were generated with immunoSEQ multiplex PCR, while TCRdb's copy carries only in-frame clones and drops some. V and J calls and clone size follow that table, whereas D and trimming were derived from the DNA. The sample has 150,000 to 200,000 clones, more than 70% seen once. This sample stems from a study of blood T cell repertoires in COVID-19. Germline V lookup: CDR1 SGDLS, CDR2 YYNGEE. V lost 0 bases to trimming and J lost 6 bases, with 10 bases between them. The CDR3 covers 14 residues.

The J gene is TRBJ2-1, the V gene TRBV9, with D hard to call. Material for sequencing was peripheral blood. The receptor's source is a woman of 80 years or more with active or convalescent COVID-19. CDR3 region: CASSVAEPLNEQFF. The CDR3 nucleotides are TGTGCCAGCAGCGTAGCTGAGCCCCTCAATGAGCAGTTCTTC.